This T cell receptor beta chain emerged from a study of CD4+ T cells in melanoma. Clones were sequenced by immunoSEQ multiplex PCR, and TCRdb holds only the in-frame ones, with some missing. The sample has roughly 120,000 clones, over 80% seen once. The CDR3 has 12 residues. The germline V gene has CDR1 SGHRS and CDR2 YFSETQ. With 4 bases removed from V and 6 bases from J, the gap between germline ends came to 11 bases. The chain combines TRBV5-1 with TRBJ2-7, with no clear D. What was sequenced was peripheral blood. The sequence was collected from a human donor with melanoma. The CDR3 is CASSPLSAEQYF. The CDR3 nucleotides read TGCGCCAGCAGCCCTCTGTCGGCCGAGCAGTACTTC.